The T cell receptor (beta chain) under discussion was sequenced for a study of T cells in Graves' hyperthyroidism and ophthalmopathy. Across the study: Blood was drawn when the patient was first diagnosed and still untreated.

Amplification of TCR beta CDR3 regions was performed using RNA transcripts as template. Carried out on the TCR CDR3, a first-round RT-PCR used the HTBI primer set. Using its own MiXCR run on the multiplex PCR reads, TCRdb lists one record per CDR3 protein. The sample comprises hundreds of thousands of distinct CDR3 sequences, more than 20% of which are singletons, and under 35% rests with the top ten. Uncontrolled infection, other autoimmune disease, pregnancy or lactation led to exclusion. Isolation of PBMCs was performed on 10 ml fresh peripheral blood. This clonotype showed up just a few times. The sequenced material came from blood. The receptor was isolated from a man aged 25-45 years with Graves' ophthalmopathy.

As DNA, the CDR3 is TGTGCCAGCAGCGTAGGGGGGACCCGCATGAACACTGAAGCTTTCTTT. This sequence encodes CASSVGGTRMNTEAFF. The genes are TRBV9 and TRBJ1-1; D may be TRBD1 (5 bases). Germline values: CDR1 SGDLS, CDR2 YYNGEE. CDR3 length equals 16 residues. V gave up 0 bases and J gave up 0 bases, with 12 bases separating them.